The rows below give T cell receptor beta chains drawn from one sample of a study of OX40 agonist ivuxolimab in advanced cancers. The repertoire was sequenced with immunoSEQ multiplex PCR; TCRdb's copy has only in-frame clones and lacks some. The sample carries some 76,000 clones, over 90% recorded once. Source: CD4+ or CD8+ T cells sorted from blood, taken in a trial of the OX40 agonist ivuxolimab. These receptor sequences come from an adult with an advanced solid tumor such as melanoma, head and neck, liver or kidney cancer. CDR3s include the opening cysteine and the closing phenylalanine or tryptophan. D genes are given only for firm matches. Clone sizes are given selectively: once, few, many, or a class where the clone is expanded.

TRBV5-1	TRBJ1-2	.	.	CASSWTAEGYGYTF	TGCGCCAGCAGCTGGACGGCAGAGGGTTATGGCTACACCTTC
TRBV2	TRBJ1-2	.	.	CASSGTGYYGYTF	TGTGCCAGCAGTGGCACCGGGTACTATGGCTACACCTTC
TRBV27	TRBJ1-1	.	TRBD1	CASSPQGANTEAFF	TGTGCCAGCAGTCCACAGGGGGCTAACACTGAAGCTTTCTTT
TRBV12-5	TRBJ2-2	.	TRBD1	CATTGAKGLGELFF	TGTGCTACCACAGGGGCAAAAGGTCTCGGGGAGCTGTTTTTT
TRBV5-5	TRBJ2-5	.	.	CASSDTQSPGTQYF	TGTGCCAGCAGCGACACCCAGTCGCCGGGGACCCAGTACTTC
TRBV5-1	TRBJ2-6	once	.	CASSSDGRYSGANVLTF	TGCGCCAGCAGCTCGGACGGCAGATATTCTGGGGCCAACGTCCTGACTTTC
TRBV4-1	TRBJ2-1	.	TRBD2	CASSQEIAGGLNEQFF	TGCGCCAGCAGCCAAGAGATAGCGGGGGGGCTCAATGAGCAGTTCTTC
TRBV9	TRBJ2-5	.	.	CASSVGFITGSPEETQYF	TGTGCCAGCAGCGTAGGTTTTATTACAGGGAGCCCAGAAGAGACCCAGTACTTC
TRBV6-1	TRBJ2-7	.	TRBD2	CASSEVSGGPYEQYF	TGTGCCAGCAGTGAAGTAAGCGGGGGCCCCTACGAGCAGTACTTC
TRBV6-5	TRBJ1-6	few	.	CASRQGGSPLHF	TGTGCCAGCAGGCAAGGTGGCTCACCCCTCCACTTT
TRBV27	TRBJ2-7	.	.	CASSLSSGVSYEQYF	TGTGCCAGCAGTTTATCGTCCGGGGTCTCCTACGAGCAGTACTTC
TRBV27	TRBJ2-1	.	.	CASSLDGSSYNEQFF	TGTGCCAGCAGTTTAGACGGGAGCTCCTACAATGAGCAGTTCTTC
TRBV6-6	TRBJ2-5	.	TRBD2	CASSIAGGEETQYF	TGTGCCAGCAGTATAGCGGGGGGGGAAGAGACCCAGTACTTC
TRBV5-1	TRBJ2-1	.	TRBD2	CASDVAGGGEQFF	TGCGCCAGCGACGTAGCGGGGGGCGGTGAGCAGTTCTTC
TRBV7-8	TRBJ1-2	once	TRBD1	CASSLLGTGYGYTF	TGTGCCAGCAGCTTACTCGGGACAGGCTATGGCTACACCTTC